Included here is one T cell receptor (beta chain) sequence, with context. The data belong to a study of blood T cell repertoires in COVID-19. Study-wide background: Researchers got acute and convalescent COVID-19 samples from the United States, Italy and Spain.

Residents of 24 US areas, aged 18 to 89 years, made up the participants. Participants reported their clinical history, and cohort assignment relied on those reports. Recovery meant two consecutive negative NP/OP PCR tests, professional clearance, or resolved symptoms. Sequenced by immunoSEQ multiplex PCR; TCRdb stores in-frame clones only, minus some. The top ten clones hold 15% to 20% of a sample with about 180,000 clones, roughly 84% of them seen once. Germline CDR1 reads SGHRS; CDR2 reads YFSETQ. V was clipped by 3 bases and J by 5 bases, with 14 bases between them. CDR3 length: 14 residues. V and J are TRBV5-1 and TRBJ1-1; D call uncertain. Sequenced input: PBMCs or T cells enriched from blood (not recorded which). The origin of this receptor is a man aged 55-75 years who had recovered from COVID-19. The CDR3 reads CASSSDTLRTEAFF. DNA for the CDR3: TGCGCCAGCAGCTCTGACACCTTACGGACTGAAGCTTTCTTT.